The present entry profiles one TCR beta chain with its context. This sample was taken from a study of blood T cell repertoires in COVID-19. TCRdb's copy holds only in-frame clones and misses some; the assay was immunoSEQ multiplex PCR. The profile shows around 260,000 clones, 88% of them singletons. This TCR derives from a man aged 55 to 69 who had recovered from COVID-19. Sequencing was performed on peripheral blood.

DNA for the CDR3: TGTGCCAGCAGCCCCTTCCCGGGACAGGTCTACGAGCAGTACTTC. This codes for CASSPFPGQVYEQYF. The V call is TRBV9, the J call TRBJ2-7, with 8 bases aligning to TRBD1. The J segment lost 3 bases and the V segment lost 4 bases, leaving 9 bases of the junction unmatched. The germline V gene has CDR1 SGDLS and CDR2 YYNGEE. The CDR3 spans 15 residues.